Below are 7 T cell receptor beta chains sequenced from a single sample in a study of a mutant IDH1 vaccine in newly diagnosed glioma. Profiling relied on immunoSEQ multiplex PCR, and the TCRdb table lists in-frame clones only, not all of them. The sample records tens of thousands of clones, 84% being singletons. The antigens these receptors bind are not known. The time point: week 35, safety follow-up. Topical imiquimod was applied with each vaccine dose, which held 300 ug of mutant IDH1 20-mer peptide. Here the sequenced sample was PBMCs, taken from a glioma patient whose treatment included an IDH1 peptide vaccine. These receptors were obtained from a young man with glioma.

The chain uses TRBV7-9 and TRBJ2-3; TRBD1 agrees at 7 bases. This CDR3 spans 15 amino acids. The J segment lost 1 base and the V segment lost 5 bases, leaving 6 bases of the junction unmatched. Germline-derived CDR1 and CDR2 are SEHNR and FQNEAQ (reference sequence). The CDR3 DNA is TGTGCCAGCAGCGAAACAGGGGTGGGCACAGATACGCAGTATTTT. The encoded protein is CASSETGVGTDTQYF.

This clone was seen once. The CDR3 sequence is CASSLKGPHEQFF. The DNA for the CDR3 is TGTGCCAGCAGTTTAAAGGGCCCCCATGAGCAGTTCTTC. The rearrangement joins TRBV27 to TRBJ2-1, with unresolved D. The CDR3 length is 13 residues. From germline, CDR1 is MNHEY and CDR2 SMNVEV (reference sequence). The germline V and J ends were trimmed by 2 bases and 8 bases, with 10 bases remaining between them.

The CDR3 is CASRGTAKMNTEAFF. DNA for the CDR3: TGTGCCAGCAGGGGGACCGCCAAAATGAACACTGAAGCTTTCTTT. The J gene is TRBJ1-1, the V gene TRBV5-6, with D perhaps TRBD1 (5 bases). The germline V gene has CDR1 SGHDT and CDR2 YYEEEE. This CDR3 is built from 15 residues. Trimming took off 5 bases at V and 0 bases at J, with 14 bases between the two ends.

This chain links TRBV7-9 with TRBJ2-5; 7 positions match TRBD1. V lost 5 bases and J lost 1; bases outside the gene matches: 4. Looked up from germline, CDR1 is SEHNR and CDR2 is FQNEAQ (reference sequence). This CDR3 comprises 14 residues. The CDR3 protein is CASSPGTAQETQYF. The DNA of the CDR3 is TGTGCCAGCAGCCCTGGGACAGCCCAAGAGACCCAGTACTTC.

The chain uses TRBV30 and TRBJ2-7; D assignment may be TRBD1 or TRBD2 (5 bases each). The CDR3 sequence is 13 residues long. V was shortened by 2 bases and J by 2 bases, with 10 bases between the two germline ends. The germline gives CDR1 GTSNPN, CDR2 SVGIG (reference sequence). The CDR3 DNA is TGTGCCTGGAGTTCATTGGGGGCCTACGAGCAGTACTTC. Amino acids: CAWSSLGAYEQYF.

This chain joins TRBV7-9 and TRBJ2-3; perhaps TRBD1 as D (6 bases). Germline lookup yields CDR1 SEHNR and CDR2 FQNEAQ (reference sequence). The CDR3 is made up of 12 amino acids. V lost 3 bases and J 9 bases, leaving 10 bases between the germline ends. Written as DNA, the CDR3 is TGTGCCAGCAGCTTCTACAGGGACACGCAGTATTTT. Amino acids: CASSFYRDTQYF. The variable domain in full, completed from reference TRBV7-9 and TRBJ2-3, reads DTGVSQNPRHKITKRGQNVTFRCDPISEHNRLYWYRQTLGQGPEFLTYFQNEAQLEKSRLLSDRFSAERPKGSFSTLEIQRTEQGDSAMYLCASSFYRDTQYFGPGTRLTVL.

This chain joins TRBV28 and TRBJ1-4, with D hard to call. The CDR3 sequence is 13 residues long. The germline gives CDR1 MDHEN, CDR2 SYDVKM. Trimming left V 7 bases short and J 0 bases short, with 6 bases between. Here the CDR3 reads CASMEATNEKLFF. The CDR3 coding sequence is TGTGCCAGCATGGAGGCAACTAATGAAAAACTGTTTTTT.